This T cell receptor beta chain was sequenced in a study of OX40 agonist ivuxolimab in advanced cancers. On the study more broadly: Two cutaneous melanoma patients and one hepatocellular carcinoma patient, three in all, had partial responses.

Blood sampling was done at baseline, cycle 4 day 1, and cycle 7 day 1. The CDR3 is 15 residues long. With 6 bases removed from V and 6 bases from J, the gap between germline ends came to 24 bases. Germline CDR1 and CDR2: SQVTM and ANQGSEA. Whole-study results and caveats: Compared with others, partial responders at 0.1-3.0 mg/kg displayed clonal expansion among the lowest. Among expanded peripheral T cells, antigen specificity went undetermined.

About this clone: Antigen specificity is unknown.

Only in-frame clones appear in the TCRdb table, and some are missing; sequencing was by immunoSEQ multiplex PCR. The table shows under 100,000 clones, with approximately 87% occurring only once. This receptor was taken from an adult with an advanced solid tumor such as melanoma, head and neck, liver or kidney cancer. The chain links TRBV29-1 to TRBJ2-7, with D perhaps assigned TRBD1 or TRBD2 (6 bases each). Specimen: CD4+ or CD8+ T cells sorted from blood, collected in a trial of the OX40 agonist ivuxolimab. The CDR3 region is CSVGTFIGQPLEQYF. The CDR3 region has the DNA TGCAGCGTCGGGACTTTTATAGGACAGCCCCTCGAGCAGTACTTC.